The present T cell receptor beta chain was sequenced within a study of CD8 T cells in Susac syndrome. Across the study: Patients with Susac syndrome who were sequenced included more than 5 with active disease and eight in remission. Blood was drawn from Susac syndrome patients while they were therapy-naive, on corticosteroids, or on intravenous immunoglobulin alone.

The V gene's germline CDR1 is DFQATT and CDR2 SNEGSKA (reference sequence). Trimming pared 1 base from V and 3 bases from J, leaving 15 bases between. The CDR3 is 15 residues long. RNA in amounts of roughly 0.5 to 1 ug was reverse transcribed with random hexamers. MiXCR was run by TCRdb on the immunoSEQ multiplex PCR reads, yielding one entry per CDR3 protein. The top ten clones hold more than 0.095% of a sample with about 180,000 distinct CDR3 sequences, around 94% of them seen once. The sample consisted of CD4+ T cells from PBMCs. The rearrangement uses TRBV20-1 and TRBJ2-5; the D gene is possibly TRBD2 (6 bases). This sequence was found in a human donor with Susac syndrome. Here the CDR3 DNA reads TGCAGTGCTAGAGGGGCGGGGCTTTCAGAAGAGACCCAGTACTTC. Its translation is CSARGAGLSEETQYF.